Described below is a single T cell receptor (beta chain) sequence and its context. This sample was included in a study of control samples from healthy donors and cancer patients. Germline CDR1 KGHDR, CDR2 SFDVKD. Trimming at V came to 4 bases and at J to 1 base, leaving 3 bases not matched to a gene. The CDR3 totals 15 residues. The repertoire was sequenced with immunoSEQ multiplex PCR; TCRdb's copy has only in-frame clones and lacks some. Among fewer than 95,000 clones listed, more than 75% were seen once. Sequences were obtained from blood. The chain is built from TRBV24-1 and TRBJ2-1, with TRBD2 matching 7 bases. This clonotype was sampled from a woman between 40 and 50 years old in good health. CDR3 loop: CATSDASGSYNEQFF. The CDR3 nucleotides read TGTGCCACCAGTGACGCTAGCGGATCCTACAATGAGCAGTTCTTC.